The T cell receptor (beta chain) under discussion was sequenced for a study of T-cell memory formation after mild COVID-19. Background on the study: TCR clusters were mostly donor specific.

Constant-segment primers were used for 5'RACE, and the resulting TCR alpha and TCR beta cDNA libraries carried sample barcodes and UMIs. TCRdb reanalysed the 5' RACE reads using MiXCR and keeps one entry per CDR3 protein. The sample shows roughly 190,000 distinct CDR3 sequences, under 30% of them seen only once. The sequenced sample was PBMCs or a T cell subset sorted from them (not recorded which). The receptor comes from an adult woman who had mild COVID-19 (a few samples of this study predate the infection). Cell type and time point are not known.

CDR3 protein: CASSFFRVTEAFF. In nucleotides, the CDR3 is TGTGCCAGCAGCTTTTTCAGGGTCACTGAAGCTTTCTTT. This chain connects TRBV7-2 to TRBJ1-1, with D possibly being TRBD1 (5 bases). Germline V gene sequence: CDR1 SGHTA, CDR2 FQGNSA. V was shortened by 3 bases and J by 4 bases, with 9 bases between the two germline ends. This CDR3 comprises 13 residues.